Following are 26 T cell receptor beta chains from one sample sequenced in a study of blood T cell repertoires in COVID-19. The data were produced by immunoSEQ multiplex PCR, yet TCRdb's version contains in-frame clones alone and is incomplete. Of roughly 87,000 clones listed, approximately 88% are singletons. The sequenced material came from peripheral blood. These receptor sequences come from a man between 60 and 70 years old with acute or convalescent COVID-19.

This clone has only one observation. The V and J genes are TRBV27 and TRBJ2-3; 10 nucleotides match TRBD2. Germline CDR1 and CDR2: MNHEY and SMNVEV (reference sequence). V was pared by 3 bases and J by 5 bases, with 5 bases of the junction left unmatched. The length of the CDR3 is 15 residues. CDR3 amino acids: CASSFLAGAVDTQYF. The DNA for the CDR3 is TGTGCCAGCAGTTTCCTAGCGGGAGCGGTAGATACGCAGTATTTT.

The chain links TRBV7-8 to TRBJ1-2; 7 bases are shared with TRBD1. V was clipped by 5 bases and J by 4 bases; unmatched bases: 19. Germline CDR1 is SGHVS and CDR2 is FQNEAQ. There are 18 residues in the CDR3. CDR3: CASSKTVSAYRDSYGYTF. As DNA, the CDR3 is TGTGCCAGCAGCAAAACTGTTAGTGCTTACAGGGACAGCTATGGCTACACCTTC.

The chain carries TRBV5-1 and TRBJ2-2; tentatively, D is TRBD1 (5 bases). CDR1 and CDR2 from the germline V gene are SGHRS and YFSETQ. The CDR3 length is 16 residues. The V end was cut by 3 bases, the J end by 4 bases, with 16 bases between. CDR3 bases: TGCGCCAGCAGCTCTCAGGGTACGGATGGCACCGGGGAGCTGTTTTTT. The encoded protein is CASSSQGTDGTGELFF.

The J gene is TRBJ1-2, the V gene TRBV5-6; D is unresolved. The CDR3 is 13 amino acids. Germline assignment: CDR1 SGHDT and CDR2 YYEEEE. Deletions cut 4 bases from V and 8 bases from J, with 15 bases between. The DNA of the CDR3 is TGTGCCAGCAGCCCCGAGGGTGTTTACGGCTACACCTTC. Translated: CASSPEGVYGYTF. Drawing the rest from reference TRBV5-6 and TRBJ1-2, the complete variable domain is DAGVTQSPTHLIKTRGQQVTLRCSPKSGHDTVSWYQQALGQGPQFIFQYYEEEERQRGNFPDRFSGHQFPNYSSELNVNALLLGDSALYLCASSPEGVYGYTFGSGTRLTVV.

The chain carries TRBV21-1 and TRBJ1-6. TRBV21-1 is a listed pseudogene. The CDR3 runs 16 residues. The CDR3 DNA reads TGTGCCAGCAGCAGTGCGAAAAGCTCCTATAATTCACCCCTCCACTTT. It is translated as CASSSAKSSYNSPLHF.

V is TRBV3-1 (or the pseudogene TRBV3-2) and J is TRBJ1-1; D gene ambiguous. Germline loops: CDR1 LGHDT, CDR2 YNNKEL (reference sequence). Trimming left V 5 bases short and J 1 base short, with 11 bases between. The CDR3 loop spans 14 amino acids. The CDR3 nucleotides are TGTGCCAGCAGCACCGACGCGGGGAACACTGAAGCTTTCTTT. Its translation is CASSTDAGNTEAFF.

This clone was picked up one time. The CDR3 nucleotides are TGTGCCAGCAGTTTCAGGGGGAGCTCCTACGAGCAGTACTTC. Its translation: CASSFRGSSYEQYF. This chain uses TRBV6-5 with TRBJ2-7; 7 positions agree with TRBD1. Trimming cost V 4 bases and J 0 bases; bases outside gene matches: 3. The CDR3 totals 14 residues. The germline V gene encodes CDR1 MNHEY and CDR2 SVGAGI.

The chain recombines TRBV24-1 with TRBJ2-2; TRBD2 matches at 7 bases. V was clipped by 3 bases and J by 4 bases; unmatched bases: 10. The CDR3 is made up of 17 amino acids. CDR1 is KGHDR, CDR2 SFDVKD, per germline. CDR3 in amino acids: CATSDRGAGTLTGELFF. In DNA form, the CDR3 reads TGTGCCACCAGTGATCGGGGAGCGGGGACCCTCACCGGGGAGCTGTTTTTT.

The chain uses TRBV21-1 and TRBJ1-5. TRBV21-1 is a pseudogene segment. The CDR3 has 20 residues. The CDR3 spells CASSKRARRGEDASNQPQHF. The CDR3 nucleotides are TGTGCCAGCAGCAAAAGGGCTCGGCGGGGGGAAGATGCGAGCAATCAGCCCCAGCATTTT.

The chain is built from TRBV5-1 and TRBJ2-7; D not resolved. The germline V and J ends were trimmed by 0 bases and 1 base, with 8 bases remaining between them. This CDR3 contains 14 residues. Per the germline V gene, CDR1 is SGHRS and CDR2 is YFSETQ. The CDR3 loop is CASSLGARSYEQYF. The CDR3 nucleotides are TGCGCCAGCAGCTTGGGCGCACGATCCTACGAGCAGTACTTC.

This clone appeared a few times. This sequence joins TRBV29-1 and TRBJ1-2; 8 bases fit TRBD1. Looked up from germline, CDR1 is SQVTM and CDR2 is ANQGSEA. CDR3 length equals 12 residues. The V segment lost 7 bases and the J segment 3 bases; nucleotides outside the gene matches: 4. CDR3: CSAGGADYGYTF. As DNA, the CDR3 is TGCAGCGCAGGGGGCGCCGACTATGGCTACACCTTC.

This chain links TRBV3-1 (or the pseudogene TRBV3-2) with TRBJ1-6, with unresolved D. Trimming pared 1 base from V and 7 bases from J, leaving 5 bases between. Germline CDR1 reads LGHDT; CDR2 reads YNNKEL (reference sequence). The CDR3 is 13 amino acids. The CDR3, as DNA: TGTGCCAGCAGCCAAGTCGTCAATTCACCCCTCCACTTT. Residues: CASSQVVNSPLHF.

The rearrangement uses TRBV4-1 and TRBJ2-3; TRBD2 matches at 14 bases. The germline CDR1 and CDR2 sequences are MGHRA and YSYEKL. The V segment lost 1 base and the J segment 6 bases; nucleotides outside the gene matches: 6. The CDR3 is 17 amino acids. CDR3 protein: CASSQAWTSGRQDTQYF. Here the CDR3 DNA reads TGCGCCAGCAGCCAAGCATGGACTAGCGGGAGGCAGGATACGCAGTATTTT.

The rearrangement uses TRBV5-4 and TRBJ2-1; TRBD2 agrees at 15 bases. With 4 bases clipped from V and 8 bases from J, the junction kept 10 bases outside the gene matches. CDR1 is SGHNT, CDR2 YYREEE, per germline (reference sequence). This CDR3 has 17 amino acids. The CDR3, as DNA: TGTGCCAGCAGCCAGCGGACTAGCGGGGGGGCCTTAGATGAGCAGTTCTTC. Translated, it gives CASSQRTSGGALDEQFF.

CDR3 sequence (DNA): TGCGCCAGCAGCTTGAGACAGGGTAGCAACGAGCAGTACTTC. This sequence encodes CASSLRQGSNEQYF. The chain couples TRBV5-1 to TRBJ2-7; TRBD1 agrees at 7 bases. The CDR3 extends over 14 amino acids. V gave up 1 base and J gave up 5 bases; unmatched junction bases: 6. Germline values: CDR1 SGHRS, CDR2 YFSETQ.

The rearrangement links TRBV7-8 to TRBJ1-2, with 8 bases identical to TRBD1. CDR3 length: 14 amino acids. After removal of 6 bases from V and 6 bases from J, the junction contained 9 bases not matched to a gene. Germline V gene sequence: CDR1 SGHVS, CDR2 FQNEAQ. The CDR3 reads CASSRRQGPHGYTF. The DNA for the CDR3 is TGTGCCAGCAGTCGTAGACAGGGGCCCCATGGCTACACCTTC.

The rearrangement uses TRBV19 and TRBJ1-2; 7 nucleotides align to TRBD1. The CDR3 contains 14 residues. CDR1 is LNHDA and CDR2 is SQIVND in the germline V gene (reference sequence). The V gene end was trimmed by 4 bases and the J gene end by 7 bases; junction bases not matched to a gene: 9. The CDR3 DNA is TGTGCCAGTAGTACCCTTACAGGGGACGCTGGCTACACCTTC. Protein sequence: CASSTLTGDAGYTF.

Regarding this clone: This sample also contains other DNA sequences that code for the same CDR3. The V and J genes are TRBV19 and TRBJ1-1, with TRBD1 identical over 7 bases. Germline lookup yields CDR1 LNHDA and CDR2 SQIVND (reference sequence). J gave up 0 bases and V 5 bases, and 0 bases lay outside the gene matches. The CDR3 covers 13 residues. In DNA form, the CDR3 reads TGTGCCAGTAGTCAGGGGGTGAACACTGAAGCTTTCTTT. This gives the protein CASSQGVNTEAFF.

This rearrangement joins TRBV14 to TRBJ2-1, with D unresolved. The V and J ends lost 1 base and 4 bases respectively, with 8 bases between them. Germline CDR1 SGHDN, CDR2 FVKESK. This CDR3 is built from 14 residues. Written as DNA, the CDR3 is TGTGCCAGCAGCCAAGCTTCCCAGTACAATGAGCAGTTCTTC. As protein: CASSQASQYNEQFF.

CDR3 protein: CASSTLVPGLADTYEQYF. Here the CDR3 DNA reads TGTGCCAGCAGCACCTTAGTCCCGGGACTAGCGGATACCTACGAGCAGTACTTC. The chain combines TRBV5-6 with TRBJ2-7, with 11 bases lining up with TRBD2. Germline V gene lookup returns CDR1 SGHDT and CDR2 YYEEEE. After removal of 4 bases from V and 2 bases from J, the junction contained 14 bases not matched to a gene. There are 18 residues in the CDR3.

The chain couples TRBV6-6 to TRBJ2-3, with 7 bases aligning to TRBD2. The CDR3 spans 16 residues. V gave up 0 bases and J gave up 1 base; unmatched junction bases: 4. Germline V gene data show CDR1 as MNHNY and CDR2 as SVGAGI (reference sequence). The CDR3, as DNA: TGTGCCAGCAGTTACTCCCGGGACTACGGCACAGATACGCAGTATTTT. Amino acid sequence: CASSYSRDYGTDTQYF.

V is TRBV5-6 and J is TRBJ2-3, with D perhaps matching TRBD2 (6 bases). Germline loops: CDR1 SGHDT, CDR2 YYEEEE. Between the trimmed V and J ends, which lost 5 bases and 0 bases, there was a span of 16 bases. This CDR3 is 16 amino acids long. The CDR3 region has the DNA TGTGCCAGCAGTCGATTGCCGGGAGAGAGCACAGATACGCAGTATTTT. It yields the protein CASSRLPGESTDTQYF.

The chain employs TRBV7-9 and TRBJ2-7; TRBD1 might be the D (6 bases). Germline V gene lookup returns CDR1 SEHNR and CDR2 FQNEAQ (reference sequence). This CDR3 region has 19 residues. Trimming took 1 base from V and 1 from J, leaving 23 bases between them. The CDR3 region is CASSLVPGTSSWRSYEQYF. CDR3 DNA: TGTGCCAGCAGCTTAGTTCCGGGGACAAGTTCCTGGAGGTCCTACGAGCAGTACTTC.

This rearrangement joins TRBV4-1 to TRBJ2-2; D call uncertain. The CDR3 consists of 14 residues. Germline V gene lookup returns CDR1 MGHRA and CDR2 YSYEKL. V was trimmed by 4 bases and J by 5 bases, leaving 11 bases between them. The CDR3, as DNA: TGCGCCAGCAGCCCACCCGTGAGGACCGGGGAGCTGTTTTTT. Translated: CASSPPVRTGELFF.

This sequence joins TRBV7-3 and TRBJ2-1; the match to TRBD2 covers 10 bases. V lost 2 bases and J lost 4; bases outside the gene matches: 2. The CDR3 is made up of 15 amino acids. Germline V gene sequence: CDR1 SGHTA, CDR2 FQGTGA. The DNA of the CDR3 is TGTGCCAGCAGCTTACTAGCGGGGGTGTACAATGAGCAGTTCTTC. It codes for CASSLLAGVYNEQFF.

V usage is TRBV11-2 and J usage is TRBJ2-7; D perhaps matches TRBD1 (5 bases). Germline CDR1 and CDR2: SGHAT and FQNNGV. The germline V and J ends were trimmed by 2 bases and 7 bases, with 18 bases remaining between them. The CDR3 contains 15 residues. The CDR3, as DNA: TGTGCCAGCAGCTTAAGTCTGGGGCAGGTGACAGAGCAGTACTTC. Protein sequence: CASSLSLGQVTEQYF.